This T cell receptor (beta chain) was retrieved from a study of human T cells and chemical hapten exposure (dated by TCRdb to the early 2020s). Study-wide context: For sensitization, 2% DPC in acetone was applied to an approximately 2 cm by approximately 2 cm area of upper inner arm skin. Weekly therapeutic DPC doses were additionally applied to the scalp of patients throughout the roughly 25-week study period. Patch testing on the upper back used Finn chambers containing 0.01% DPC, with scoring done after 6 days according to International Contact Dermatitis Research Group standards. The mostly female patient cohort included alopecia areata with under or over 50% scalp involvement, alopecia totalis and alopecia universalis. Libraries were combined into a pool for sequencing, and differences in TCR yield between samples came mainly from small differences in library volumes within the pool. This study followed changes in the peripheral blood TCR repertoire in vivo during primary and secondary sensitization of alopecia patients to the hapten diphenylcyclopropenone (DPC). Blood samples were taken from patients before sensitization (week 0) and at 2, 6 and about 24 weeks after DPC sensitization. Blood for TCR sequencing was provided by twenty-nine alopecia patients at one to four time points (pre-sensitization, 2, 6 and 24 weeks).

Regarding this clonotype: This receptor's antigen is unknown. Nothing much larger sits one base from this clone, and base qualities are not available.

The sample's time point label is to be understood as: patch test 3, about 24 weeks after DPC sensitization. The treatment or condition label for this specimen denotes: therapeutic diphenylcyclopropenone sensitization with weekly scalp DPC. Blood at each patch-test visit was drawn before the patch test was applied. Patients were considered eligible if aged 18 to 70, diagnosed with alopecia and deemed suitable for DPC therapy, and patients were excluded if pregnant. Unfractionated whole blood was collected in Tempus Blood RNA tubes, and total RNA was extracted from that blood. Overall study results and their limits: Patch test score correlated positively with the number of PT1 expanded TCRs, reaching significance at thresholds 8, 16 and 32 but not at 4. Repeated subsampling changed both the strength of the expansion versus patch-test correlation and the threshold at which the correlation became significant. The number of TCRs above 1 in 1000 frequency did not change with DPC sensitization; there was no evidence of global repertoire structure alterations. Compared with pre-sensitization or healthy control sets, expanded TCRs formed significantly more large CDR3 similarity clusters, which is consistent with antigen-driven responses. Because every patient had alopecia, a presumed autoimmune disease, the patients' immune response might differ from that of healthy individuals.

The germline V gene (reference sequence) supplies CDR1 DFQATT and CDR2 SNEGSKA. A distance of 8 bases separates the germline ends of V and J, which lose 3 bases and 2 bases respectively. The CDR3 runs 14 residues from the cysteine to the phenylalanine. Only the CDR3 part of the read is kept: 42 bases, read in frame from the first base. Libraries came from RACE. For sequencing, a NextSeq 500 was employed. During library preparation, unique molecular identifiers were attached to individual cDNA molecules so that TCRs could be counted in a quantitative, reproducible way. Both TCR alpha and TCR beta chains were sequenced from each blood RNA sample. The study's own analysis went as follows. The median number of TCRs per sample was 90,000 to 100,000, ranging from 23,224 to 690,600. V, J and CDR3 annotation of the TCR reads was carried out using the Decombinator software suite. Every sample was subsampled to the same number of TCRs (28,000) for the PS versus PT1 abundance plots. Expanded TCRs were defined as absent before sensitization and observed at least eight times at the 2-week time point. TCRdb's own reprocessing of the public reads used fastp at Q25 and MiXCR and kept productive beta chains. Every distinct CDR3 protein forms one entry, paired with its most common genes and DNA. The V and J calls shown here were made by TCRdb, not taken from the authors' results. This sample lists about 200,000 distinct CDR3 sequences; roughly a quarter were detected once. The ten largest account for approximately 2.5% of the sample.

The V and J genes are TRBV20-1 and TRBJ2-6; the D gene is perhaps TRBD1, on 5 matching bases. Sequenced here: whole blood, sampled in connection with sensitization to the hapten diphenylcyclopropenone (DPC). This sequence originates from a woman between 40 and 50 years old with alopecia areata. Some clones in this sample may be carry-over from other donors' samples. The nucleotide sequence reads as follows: TGCAGTGCTAGCAGGGCAACTGGGGCCAACGTCCTGACTTTC. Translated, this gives CSASRATGANVLTF.